Listed here are 23 T cell receptor beta chains from one sample, sequenced in a study of CD8+ T cells in alopecia areata. The sample's treatment: oral pan-JAK inhibitor, 5-10 mg twice daily. Specimens obtained from alopecia areata patients comprised lesional scalp punch biopsies and peripheral blood. Following RNA extraction, reverse transcription yielded cDNA that acted as the sequencing template. The repertoire was sequenced with immunoSEQ multiplex PCR; TCRdb's copy has only in-frame clones and lacks some. The table lists several thousand clones, 63% of them singletons, with 10% to 12% in the top ten. The sample was skin, taken at week 4, from a patient treated with tofacitinib. These receptors were obtained from a human donor with alopecia areata.

The chain recombines TRBV9 with TRBJ2-7, with 8 nucleotides matching TRBD2. The germline gives CDR1 SGDLS, CDR2 YYNGEE. This CDR3 is 18 amino acids long. V lost 0 bases, J lost 3 bases, and 14 bases stayed unmatched. The CDR3 coding sequence is TGTGCCAGCAGCGTAGTGGGGCGGCTAGCGGGTTATCTCTACGAGCAGTACTTC. Translating it yields CASSVVGRLAGYLYEQYF.

V gene TRBV25-1 combines with J gene TRBJ2-1; 8 nucleotides match TRBD2. Germline trimming cut 3 bases from V and 3 bases from J; bases unmatched to any gene: 7. The CDR3 runs to 16 residues. Germline values: CDR1 MGHDK, CDR2 SYGVNS. CDR3 loop: CASSEMTSVVYNEQFF. CDR3 nucleotides: TGTGCCAGCAGTGAGATGACTAGCGTAGTCTACAATGAGCAGTTCTTC.

The rearrangement links TRBV7-8 to TRBJ1-5; D call uncertain. Per the germline V gene, CDR1 is SGHVS and CDR2 is FQNEAQ. V lost 2 bases and J 4 bases, leaving 9 bases between the germline ends. The CDR3 contains 14 residues. CDR3 sequence reads: CASSLLGYNQPQHF. CDR3 sequence (DNA): TGTGCCAGCAGCTTATTGGGATATAATCAGCCCCAGCATTTT.

This clone was seen a few times. The chain links TRBV7-8 to TRBJ2-5; D call uncertain. The CDR3 has 12 amino acids. Germline V gene sequence: CDR1 SGHVS, CDR2 FQNEAQ. The V end lost 1 base, the J end lost 5 bases, and 5 bases lay between the germline ends. CDR3 sequence reads: CASSLGLETQYF. CDR3 coding DNA: TGTGCCAGCAGCTTAGGGTTGGAGACCCAGTACTTC.

The genes are TRBV9 and TRBJ2-5; 8 bases agree with TRBD1. CDR1 SGDLS and CDR2 YYNGEE come from the germline V gene. V was pared by 5 bases and J by 14 bases, with 8 bases of the junction left unmatched. CDR3 length: 11 residues. DNA of the CDR3: TGTGCCAGCAGTTCCGGGACAGGATTCTACTTC. It yields the protein CASSSGTGFYF. The full variable domain, with the rest looked up from reference TRBV9 and TRBJ2-5, is DSGVTQTPKHLITATGQRVTLRCSPRSGDLSVYWYQQSLDQGLQFLIQYYNGEERAKGNILERFSAQQFPDLHSELNLSSLELGDSALYFCASSSGTGFYFGPGTRLLVL.

The gene calls are TRBV5-4 and TRBJ1-2; a weak D match, TRBD1 (5 bases). CDR3 length: 11 residues. From germline, CDR1 is SGHNT and CDR2 YYREEE (reference sequence). The ends were cut back, 1 base at V and 8 bases at J, with 6 bases in the middle. For the CDR3, the DNA is TGTGCCAGCAGCTTGTGGGGGGGCTACACCTTC. This encodes CASSLWGGYTF.

This clone occurred once. The chain employs TRBV7-2 and TRBJ2-5; the match to TRBD2 covers 8 bases. V lost 4 bases and J lost 1; bases outside the gene matches: 5. Germline CDR1 reads SGHTA; CDR2 reads FQGNSA. The CDR3 loop spans 15 amino acids. The CDR3 sequence: CASSWAGGPQETQYF. The CDR3 coding sequence is TGTGCCAGCAGCTGGGCGGGGGGCCCCCAAGAGACCCAGTACTTC.

This rearrangement joins TRBV19 to TRBJ2-7; 7 bases agree with TRBD2. CDR3 length: 15 residues. Germline lookup yields CDR1 LNHDA and CDR2 SQIVND (reference sequence). Trimming at V came to 4 bases and at J to 3 bases, leaving 9 bases not matched to a gene. The CDR3: CASSTPGGSVYEQYF. The CDR3 DNA reads TGTGCCAGTAGTACCCCTGGCGGGAGTGTCTACGAGCAGTACTTC.

This clone was seen more than once but under ten times. The genes are TRBV30 and TRBJ2-1; D possibly corresponds to TRBD2 (5 bases). The CDR3 consists of 17 residues. Trimming left V 0 bases short and J 3 bases short, with 18 bases between. CDR1 is GTSNPN, CDR2 SVGIG, per germline (reference sequence). CDR3 nucleotides: TGTGCCTGGAGTGTCTTAAGAGGGCCAACGGTCTACAATGAGCAGTTCTTC. Its protein is CAWSVLRGPTVYNEQFF.

The rearrangement joins TRBV5-1 to TRBJ2-5; 9 bases line up with TRBD2. Germline values: CDR1 SGHRS, CDR2 YFSETQ. This CDR3 is 15 amino acids long. Trimming took 2 bases from V and 5 from J; bases not matched to a gene: 7. This chain's CDR3 is CASSFFAGGPETQYF. The CDR3 DNA is TGCGCCAGCAGCTTTTTTGCGGGAGGGCCGGAGACCCAGTACTTC.

V gene TRBV6-5 combines with J gene TRBJ2-7, with D hard to call. The V gene's germline CDR1 is MNHEY and CDR2 SVGAGI. This CDR3 is built from 13 residues. V gave up 0 bases and J gave up 6 bases, with 9 bases separating them. CDR3 sequence: CASSYSDPGEQYF. The CDR3 nucleotides are TGTGCCAGCAGTTACTCGGACCCTGGCGAGCAGTACTTC.

Only one count was recorded for this clone. The chain has TRBV5-1 and TRBJ1-5; D gene uncertain. V gave up 0 bases and J gave up 6 bases, with 4 bases separating them. CDR1 is SGHRS and CDR2 is YFSETQ in the germline V gene. CDR3 length equals 12 residues. The CDR3 loop reads CASSLDGQPQHF. The CDR3 nucleotides are TGCGCCAGCAGCTTGGACGGTCAGCCCCAGCATTTT.

About this clone itself: One end of the junction is discordant with germline, which a read error may explain. The chain carries TRBV28 and TRBJ2-3; 10 bases match TRBD2. The CDR3 loop spans 17 amino acids. The V gene's germline CDR1 is MDHEN and CDR2 SYDVKM. CDR3 residues: CASGFPGLADSTDTQYF. The CDR3 DNA is TGTGCCAGCGGTTTCCCCGGACTAGCGGATAGCACAGATACGCAGTATTTT.

The chain links TRBV4-1 to TRBJ1-3, with a possible D match to TRBD1 (6 bases). Germline CDR1 MGHRA, CDR2 YSYEKL. The V end lost 5 bases, the J end lost 2 bases, and 16 bases lay between the germline ends. The CDR3 is 16 amino acids. CDR3 residues: CASSARTADAGNTIYF. The CDR3 DNA reads TGCGCCAGCAGCGCGAGGACAGCGGACGCTGGAAACACCATATATTTT.

V gene TRBV6-1 combines with J gene TRBJ2-7; 12 bases map to TRBD2. This CDR3 has 13 residues. Losses at the gene ends were 8 bases for V and 7 bases for J; bases not matched to a gene: 6. CDR1 and CDR2 (germline): MNHNS, SASEGT. CDR3 in DNA: TGTGCCAGCCGACTAGCGGGAGCTCAGGAGCAGTACTTC. This sequence encodes CASRLAGAQEQYF.

The V and J genes are TRBV7-9 and TRBJ1-1; 11 bases are a match to TRBD1. Trimming removed 6 bases from V and 3 bases from J; junction bases left unmatched: 3. This CDR3 comprises 14 residues. Per the germline V gene, CDR1 is SEHNR and CDR2 is FQNEAQ (reference sequence). In nucleotides, the CDR3 is TGTGCCAGCAGGATGGGACAGGGGGACACTGAAGCTTTCTTT. Protein: CASRMGQGDTEAFF.

This clone was recorded a few times. The chain is built from TRBV15 and TRBJ2-7; 7 bases line up with TRBD1. Trimming at V came to 1 base and at J to 6 bases, leaving 6 bases not matched to a gene. Germline values: CDR1 LNHNV, CDR2 YYDKDF (reference sequence). This CDR3 contains 14 residues. CDR3 loop: CATSRGSGGSEQYF. The CDR3 DNA reads TGTGCCACCAGCAGAGGGTCAGGGGGTAGCGAGCAGTACTTC.

This chain joins TRBV30 and TRBJ2-4; weak D call: TRBD1 (6 bases). Trimming pared 4 bases from V and 3 bases from J, leaving 10 bases between. The germline V gene encodes CDR1 GTSNPN and CDR2 SVGIG (reference sequence). The CDR3 extends over 13 amino acids. The CDR3 nucleotides are TGTGCCTGGACAGGGGAAATCAAAAACATTCAGTACTTC. This translates into CAWTGEIKNIQYF.

This clone showed up just a few times. The chain recombines TRBV18 with TRBJ2-7; D gene ambiguous. Trimming cost V 3 bases and J 5 bases, with 11 bases left between them. The CDR3 contains 13 residues. CDR1 and CDR2 (germline): KGHSH, LQKENI. The CDR3 region is CASSPVGVNEQYF. The CDR3 DNA reads as TGTGCCAGCTCACCTGTAGGTGTGAACGAGCAGTACTTC. The full variable domain, rest sourced from reference TRBV18 and TRBJ2-7, is NAGVMQNPRHLVRRRGQEARLRCSPMKGHSHVYWYRQLPEEGLKFMVYLQKENIIDESGMPKERFSAEFPKEGPSILRIQQVVRGDSAAYFCASSPVGVNEQYFGPGTRLTVT.

The chain recombines TRBV7-2 with TRBJ2-3, with D possibly matching TRBD1 (5 bases). V dropped 0 bases and J dropped 6 bases, with 10 bases sitting between them. CDR3 length: 14 residues. Germline V gene sequence: CDR1 SGHTA, CDR2 FQGNSA. CDR3 residues: CASSLAGRLDTQYF. CDR3 sequence (DNA): TGTGCCAGCAGCTTAGCGGGGCGTTTGGATACGCAGTATTTT.

CDR3 residues: CASSQEGRGNEQFF. The CDR3 DNA reads as TGTGCCAGCTCCCAGGAGGGCCGAGGCAATGAGCAGTTCTTC. The chain links TRBV6-4 to TRBJ2-1, with D tentatively TRBD2 (6 bases). V was pared by 8 bases and J by 6 bases, with 17 bases between. From germline, CDR1 is MRHNA and CDR2 SNTAGT. The CDR3 length is 14 residues.

The V and J genes are TRBV4-1 and TRBJ1-3; D is possibly TRBD1 (5 bases). V was shortened by 0 bases and J by 0 bases, with 12 bases between the two germline ends. The CDR3 contains 17 residues. The germline V gene encodes CDR1 MGHRA and CDR2 YSYEKL. The CDR3 sequence: CASSQDPGRISGNTIYF. The CDR3 bases are TGCGCCAGCAGCCAAGACCCGGGACGAATCTCTGGAAACACCATATATTTT.

This clone was observed a few times. The chain couples TRBV4-2 to TRBJ2-7; 11 nucleotides match TRBD1. V shed 1 base, J shed 9 bases, and the junction held 14 bases outside the gene matches. Germline lookup yields CDR1 LGHNA and CDR2 YNFKEQ. There are 17 residues in the CDR3. The CDR3 DNA sequence: TGTGCCAGCAGCCAAGTAGCCCTCGGGACAGGGGGTTTGGGGCAGTACTTC. Its protein is CASSQVALGTGGLGQYF.